A single sample gave rise to the 9 T cell receptor beta chains below, sequenced in a study of beta chain features in type 1 diabetes. What was sequenced were expressed TCRB transcripts, since all of the isolated RNA had been reverse transcribed. Profiling relied on immunoSEQ multiplex PCR, and the TCRdb table lists in-frame clones only, not all of them. The sample has approximately 150,000 clones; about an eighth are singletons. The study's findings and limits: People with Type 1 diabetes carried modestly yet significantly shorter TCRB CDR3s in all four CD4+ subsets.

Their specific antigens are unknown. The source material was central memory CD4+ T cells from blood. All receptors come from a man younger than 35 with type 1 diabetes.

The sample holds a few counts of this clone. The CDR3 protein is CASSPQGAGANVLTF. CDR3 DNA sequence: TGCGCCAGCAGCCCACAGGGGGCTGGGGCCAACGTCCTGACTTTC. This chain links TRBV4-1 with TRBJ2-6; 8 bases line up with TRBD1. Germline-derived CDR1 and CDR2 are MGHRA and YSYEKL. J was trimmed by 2 bases and V by 4 bases; bases with no gene match: 1. CDR3 length: 15 residues.

In its sample, this clone was seen a few times. The chain is built from TRBV5-1 and TRBJ2-3, with a tentative D call TRBD2 (5 bases). Looked up from germline, CDR1 is SGHRS and CDR2 is YFSETQ. V was pared by 4 bases and J by 3 bases, with 15 bases between. The CDR3 has 15 amino acids. Written as DNA, the CDR3 is TGCGCCAGCAGCCAGAGATCCGGGGATACAGATACGCAGTATTTT. Its translation: CASSQRSGDTDTQYF.

This rearrangement joins TRBV2 to TRBJ1-2, with D unclear. The CDR3 spans 14 residues. Germline CDR1 reads SNHLY; CDR2 reads FYNNEI. Between the trimmed V and J ends, which lost 2 bases and 4 bases, there was a span of 11 bases. Here the CDR3 reads CASSEQGNTYGYTF. In DNA form, the CDR3 reads TGTGCCAGCAGTGAACAAGGGAACACCTATGGCTACACCTTC.

The chain couples TRBV5-5 to TRBJ1-6; TRBD1 might be the D (5 bases). The CDR3 is 14 amino acids. The V end lost 4 bases, the J end lost 9 bases, and 14 bases lay between the germline ends. Germline V gives CDR1 SGHKS, CDR2 YYEKEE (reference sequence). The DNA for the CDR3 is TGTGCCAGCAGCACCGGGGCTATAGGTTCACCCCTCCACTTT. This gives the protein CASSTGAIGSPLHF. The variable domain in full, completed from reference TRBV5-5 and TRBJ1-6, reads DAGVTQSPTHLIKTRGQQVTLRCSPISGHKSVSWYQQVLGQGPQFIFQYYEKEERGRGNFPDRFSARQFPNYSSELNVNALLLGDSALYLCASSTGAIGSPLHFGNGTRLTVT.

This clone was counted a few times. The J gene is TRBJ1-5, the V gene TRBV15; no clear D gene. Germline CDR1 is LNHNV and CDR2 is YYDKDF (reference sequence). V was pared by 2 bases and J by 9 bases, with 17 bases between. This CDR3 has 15 amino acids. CDR3 region: CATSRQAGDAWPQHF. The CDR3 nucleotides are TGTGCCACCAGCAGACAAGCCGGAGACGCGTGGCCCCAGCATTTT.

This chain joins TRBV18 and TRBJ1-4; D is undetermined. The ends were cut back, 0 bases at V and 7 bases at J, with 12 bases in the middle. Germline CDR1 reads KGHSH; CDR2 reads LQKENI. The CDR3 is 15 residues long. In nucleotides, the CDR3 is TGTGCCAGCTCACCACCTTCGGGGTACAGTGAAAAACTGTTTTTT. It encodes CASSPPSGYSEKLFF. The variable domain in full, completed from reference TRBV18 and TRBJ1-4, reads NAGVMQNPRHLVRRRGQEARLRCSPMKGHSHVYWYRQLPEEGLKFMVYLQKENIIDESGMPKERFSAEFPKEGPSILRIQQVVRGDSAAYFCASSPPSGYSEKLFFGSGTQLSVL.

This clone was detected a few times. The J gene is TRBJ1-5, the V gene TRBV6-5; D might be TRBD1 (5 bases). CDR3 size: 14 residues. The germline V and J ends were trimmed by 5 bases and 6 bases, with 14 bases remaining between them. Germline lookup yields CDR1 MNHEY and CDR2 SVGAGI. CDR3 sequence reads: CASSDEGMGQPQHF. The CDR3 coding sequence is TGTGCCAGCAGTGATGAGGGGATGGGTCAGCCCCAGCATTTT.

The chain is built from TRBV7-2 and TRBJ2-7, with D possibly matching TRBD1 (6 bases). V was trimmed by 4 bases and J by 4 bases, leaving 14 bases between them. The germline gives CDR1 SGHTA, CDR2 FQGNSA. This CDR3 region has 14 residues. CDR3 coding DNA: TGTGCCAGCAGCTCCAGGGGAAGATTTTACGAGCAGTACTTC. Amino acid sequence: CASSSRGRFYEQYF.

This clone has only a few counts. The chain has TRBV5-1 and TRBJ2-7; tentatively, D is TRBD2 (6 bases). Trimming took off 1 base at V and 9 bases at J, with 23 bases between the two ends. Germline CDR1 reads SGHRS; CDR2 reads YFSETQ. The CDR3 has 16 amino acids. The CDR3 loop reads CASSLFGDGELGLQYF. The CDR3, as DNA: TGCGCCAGCAGCTTGTTCGGGGATGGCGAACTGGGACTGCAGTACTTC.